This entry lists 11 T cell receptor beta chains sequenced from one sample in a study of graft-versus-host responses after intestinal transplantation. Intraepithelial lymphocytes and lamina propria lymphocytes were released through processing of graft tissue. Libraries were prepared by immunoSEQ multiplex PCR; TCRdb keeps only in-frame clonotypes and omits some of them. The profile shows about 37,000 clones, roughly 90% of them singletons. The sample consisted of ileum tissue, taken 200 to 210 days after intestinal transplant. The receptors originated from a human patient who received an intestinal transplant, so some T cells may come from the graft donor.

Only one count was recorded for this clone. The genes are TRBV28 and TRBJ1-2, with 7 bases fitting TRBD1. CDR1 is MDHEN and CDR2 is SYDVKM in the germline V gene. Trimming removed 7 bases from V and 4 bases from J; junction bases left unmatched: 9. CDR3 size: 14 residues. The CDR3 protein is CASKIPTGVYGYTF. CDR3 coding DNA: TGTGCCAGCAAAATCCCAACAGGGGTCTATGGCTACACCTTC.

The CDR3 DNA is TGCAGCGTTGGGCTAGCGGGACCCTACGAGCAGTACTTC. Its translation: CSVGLAGPYEQYF. The J gene is TRBJ2-7, the V gene TRBV29-1; the match to TRBD2 covers 9 bases. Germline V lookup: CDR1 SQVTM, CDR2 ANQGSEA. With 4 bases clipped from V and 2 bases from J, the junction kept 3 bases outside the gene matches. This CDR3 comprises 13 residues.

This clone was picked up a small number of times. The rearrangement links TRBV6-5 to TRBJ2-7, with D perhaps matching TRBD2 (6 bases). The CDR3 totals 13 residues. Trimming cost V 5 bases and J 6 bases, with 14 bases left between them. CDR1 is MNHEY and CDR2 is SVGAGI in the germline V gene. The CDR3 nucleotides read TGTGCCAGCAGTGCTGGAGGAGGGACCGAGCAGTACTTC. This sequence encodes CASSAGGGTEQYF.

Here the CDR3 DNA reads TGTGCCAGCAGCCCATGGACAGGGCTCTACGAGCAGTACTTC. Encoded protein: CASSPWTGLYEQYF. The V and J genes are TRBV7-2 and TRBJ2-7, with 8 bases fitting TRBD1. CDR3 length equals 14 residues. Germline V gene sequence: CDR1 SGHTA, CDR2 FQGNSA. Unmatched junction bases numbered 6, after V lost 5 bases and J lost 3 bases.

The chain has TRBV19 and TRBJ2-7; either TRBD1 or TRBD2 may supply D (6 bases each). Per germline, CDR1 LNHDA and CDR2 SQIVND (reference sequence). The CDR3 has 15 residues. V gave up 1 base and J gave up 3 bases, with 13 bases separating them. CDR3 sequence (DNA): TGTGCCAGTAGTATAGTACCGGGGGCAGGCTACGAGCAGTACTTC. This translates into CASSIVPGAGYEQYF.

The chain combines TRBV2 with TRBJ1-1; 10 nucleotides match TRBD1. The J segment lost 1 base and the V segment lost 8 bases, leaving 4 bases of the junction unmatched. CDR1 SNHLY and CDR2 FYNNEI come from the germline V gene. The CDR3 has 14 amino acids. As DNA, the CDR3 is TGTGCCAGCGACAGGGGGCAGAGGAACACTGAAGCTTTCTTT. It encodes CASDRGQRNTEAFF.

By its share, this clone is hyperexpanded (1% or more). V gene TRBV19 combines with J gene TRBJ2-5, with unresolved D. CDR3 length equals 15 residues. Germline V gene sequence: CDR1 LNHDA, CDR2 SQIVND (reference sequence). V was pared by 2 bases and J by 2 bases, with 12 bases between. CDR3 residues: CASSIRLVSQETQYF. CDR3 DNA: TGTGCCAGTAGTATAAGGCTAGTTTCACAAGAGACCCAGTACTTC.

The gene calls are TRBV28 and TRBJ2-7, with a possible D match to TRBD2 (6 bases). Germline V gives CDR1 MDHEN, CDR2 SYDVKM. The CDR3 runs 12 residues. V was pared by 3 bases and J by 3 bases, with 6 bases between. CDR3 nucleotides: TGTGCCAGCAGTTTGCGGGGCTACGAGCAGTACTTC. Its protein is CASSLRGYEQYF.

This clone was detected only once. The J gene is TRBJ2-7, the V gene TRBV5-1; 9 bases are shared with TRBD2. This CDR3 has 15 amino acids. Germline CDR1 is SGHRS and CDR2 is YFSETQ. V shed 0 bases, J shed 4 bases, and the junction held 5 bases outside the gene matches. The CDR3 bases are TGCGCCAGCAGCTTGGGCGGGAGGGCCGGTTACGAGCAGTACTTC. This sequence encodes CASSLGGRAGYEQYF.

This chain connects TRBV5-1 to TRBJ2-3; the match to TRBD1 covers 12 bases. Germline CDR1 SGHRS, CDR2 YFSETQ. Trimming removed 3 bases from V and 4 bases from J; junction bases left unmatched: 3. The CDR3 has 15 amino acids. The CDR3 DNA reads TGCGCCAGCAGCTGGGGACAGGGGGCCTCAGATACGCAGTATTTT. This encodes CASSWGQGASDTQYF.

This CDR3 is CASSMAGDLETQYF. The CDR3, as DNA: TGTGCCAGTAGTATGGCGGGGGACTTGGAGACCCAGTACTTC. The chain uses TRBV19 and TRBJ2-5; 7 bases are a match to TRBD2. V gave up 3 bases and J gave up 5 bases; unmatched junction bases: 6. The CDR3 has 14 amino acids. The germline CDR1 and CDR2 sequences are LNHDA and SQIVND (reference sequence).